One sample yielded the 18 T cell receptor beta chains listed below, sequenced in a study of blood T cell repertoires in COVID-19. The data were produced by immunoSEQ multiplex PCR, yet TCRdb's version contains in-frame clones alone and is incomplete. In the table there are about 46,000 clones, 85% to 90% of which are singletons. Sequencing was performed on peripheral blood. These receptor sequences come from a man between 45 and 60 years old with active COVID-19.

This clone has more than one count but fewer than ten. J is TRBJ1-5 and V is TRBV4-3; D is perhaps TRBD1 (6 bases). Trimming removed 0 bases from V and 7 bases from J, with 13 bases in between. The CDR3 contains 15 residues. Germline CDR1 LGHNA, CDR2 YSLEER. CDR3 DNA sequence: TGCGCCAGCAGCCAAGATTCACAGGGTCGACAGCCCCAGCATTTT. Translating it yields CASSQDSQGRQPQHF.

This chain connects TRBV11-2 to TRBJ1-1; D might be TRBD1 (5 bases). This CDR3 comprises 13 residues. Germline-derived CDR1 and CDR2 are SGHAT and FQNNGV. V lost 1 base and J 11 bases, leaving 14 bases between the germline ends. The CDR3 sequence is CASSLGARGKAFF. The CDR3, as DNA: TGTGCCAGCAGCTTAGGCGCCCGGGGGAAGGCTTTCTTT.

This chain connects TRBV7-9 to TRBJ1-5, with D possibly being TRBD1 (5 bases). The CDR3 length is 16 residues. Germline CDR1 is SEHNR and CDR2 is FQNEAQ (reference sequence). The V end was cut by 4 bases, the J end by 4 bases, with 17 bases between. Here the CDR3 reads CASSSSGGVGNQPQHF. The CDR3 DNA follows: TGTGCCAGCAGCTCAAGTGGGGGGGTTGGAAATCAGCCCCAGCATTTT.

This chain uses TRBV5-1 with TRBJ2-4, with TRBD1 as a possible D gene (5 bases). This CDR3 contains 17 residues. Germline V gene lookup returns CDR1 SGHRS and CDR2 YFSETQ. The V end lost 0 bases, the J end lost 0 bases, and 13 bases lay between the germline ends. The CDR3 here is CASSLVKTGLAKNIQYF. Written as DNA, the CDR3 is TGCGCCAGCAGCTTGGTTAAAACAGGCCTAGCCAAAAACATTCAGTACTTC. The entire variable domain, with the rest obtained from reference TRBV5-1 and TRBJ2-4, is as follows: KAGVTQTPRYLIKTRGQQVTLSCSPISGHRSVSWYQQTPGQGLQFLFEYFSETQRNKGNFPGRFSGRQFSNSRSEMNVSTLELGDSALYLCASSLVKTGLAKNIQYFGAGTRLSVL.

V gene TRBV19 combines with J gene TRBJ1-1; tentatively, D is TRBD1 (6 bases). The CDR3 is made up of 14 amino acids. The V end lost 0 bases, the J end lost 10 bases, and 15 bases lay between the germline ends. Germline CDR1 is LNHDA and CDR2 is SQIVND (reference sequence). The CDR3 region is CASSIDRDLRGAFF. In nucleotides, the CDR3 is TGTGCCAGTAGTATAGATCGGGATCTCAGGGGAGCTTTCTTT.

This chain joins TRBV7-9 and TRBJ2-5; TRBD1 agrees at 9 bases. The germline CDR1 and CDR2 sequences are SEHNR and FQNEAQ (reference sequence). Unmatched junction bases numbered 6, after V lost 2 bases and J lost 5 bases. The CDR3 runs 15 residues. This CDR3 is CASSLTGGLEETQYF. The CDR3, as DNA: TGTGCCAGCAGCTTAACAGGGGGCTTAGAGGAGACCCAGTACTTC.

The chain combines TRBV29-1 with TRBJ2-7; D perhaps matches TRBD1 (5 bases). The CDR3 totals 11 residues. Germline V gives CDR1 SQVTM, CDR2 ANQGSEA. Trimming shortened V by 7 bases and J by 0 bases, and 7 bases separated the two germline ends. The CDR3 sequence is CSARVSYEQYF. Written as DNA, the CDR3 is TGCAGCGCCAGGGTCTCCTACGAGCAGTACTTC.

The V call is TRBV5-1, the J call TRBJ1-2; TRBD1 aligns across 7 bases. V was clipped by 6 bases and J by 1 base; unmatched bases: 6. The V gene's germline CDR1 is SGHRS and CDR2 YFSETQ. The CDR3 is 14 residues long. CDR3 region: CASNKGQINYGYTF. The CDR3 bases are TGCGCCAGCAACAAGGGACAGATTAACTATGGCTACACCTTC.

The sample holds one count of this clone. V gene TRBV4-2 combines with J gene TRBJ2-3; 8 bases are a match to TRBD2. The V gene end was trimmed by 4 bases and the J gene end by 5 bases; junction bases not matched to a gene: 5. The V gene's germline CDR1 is LGHNA and CDR2 YNFKEQ. This CDR3 spans 14 amino acids. In DNA, the CDR3 is TGTGCCAGCAGCCCCGGGGGGGCGGGAGATACGCAGTATTTT. Translating gives CASSPGGAGDTQYF.

The chain joins TRBV18 to TRBJ2-5, with 7 bases matching TRBD2. V lost 1 base and J lost 2; bases outside the gene matches: 16. The V gene's germline CDR1 is KGHSH and CDR2 LQKENI. CDR3 length: 19 residues. CDR3 bases: TGTGCCAGCTCACCACTGGAGGCTAGCGGAGCCGCCCCTCAAGAGACCCAGTACTTC. This sequence encodes CASSPLEASGAAPQETQYF.

This chain uses TRBV2 with TRBJ2-3; 8 bases are shared with TRBD1. V lost 5 bases to trimming and J lost 6 bases; unmatched junction nucleotides: 10. Germline V lookup: CDR1 SNHLY, CDR2 FYNNEI. This CDR3 has 15 amino acids. CDR3 coding DNA: TGTGCCAGCAGTCGGGACAGGATTTGGGCGGATACGCAGTATTTT. Its protein product is CASSRDRIWADTQYF.

The gene calls are TRBV27 and TRBJ2-1; TRBD2 agrees at 8 bases. Unmatched junction bases numbered 6, after V lost 3 bases and J lost 2 bases. The CDR3 has 16 amino acids. CDR1 and CDR2 from the germline V gene are MNHEY and SMNVEV (reference sequence). CDR3 sequence: CASSFLGGGPYNEQFF. The CDR3 DNA sequence: TGTGCCAGCAGTTTCTTGGGCGGGGGGCCCTACAATGAGCAGTTCTTC.

V usage is TRBV7-7 and J usage is TRBJ2-1, with a possible D match to TRBD2 (7 bases). Trimming removed 3 bases at V and 6 bases at J, with 18 bases between. The CDR3 is 16 residues long. The germline V gene encodes CDR1 SSHAT and CDR2 FNYEAQ (reference sequence). Here the CDR3 DNA reads TGTGCCAGCAGCTTCTCCGAGGGGGAGGGTTTCAATGAGCAGTTCTTC. This encodes CASSFSEGEGFNEQFF.

This clone appeared a few times. The chain combines TRBV10-1 with TRBJ2-1, with 12 nucleotides matching TRBD2. The CDR3 runs to 17 residues. The J segment lost 5 bases and the V segment lost 0 bases, leaving 5 bases of the junction unmatched. Germline V gives CDR1 WNHNN, CDR2 SYGVQD (reference sequence). CDR3 coding DNA: TGCGCCAGCAGTGAGTCGGTACTAGCGGGAGGCCACAATGAGCAGTTCTTC. It specifies CASSESVLAGGHNEQFF.

In DNA form, the CDR3 reads TGTGCCAGCAGTTTCGCAGCCAGGAAGCCTGAAGCTTTCTTT. Translating it yields CASSFAARKPEAFF. V gene TRBV6-2 or TRBV6-3 combines with J gene TRBJ1-1; D unclear. This CDR3 has 14 amino acids. V gave up 4 bases and J gave up 6 bases, with 15 bases separating them. The germline V gene has CDR1 MNHEY and CDR2 SVGEGT.

The chain employs TRBV5-4 and TRBJ2-3, with TRBD2 matching 7 bases. Germline values: CDR1 SGHNT, CDR2 YYREEE (reference sequence). The V gene end was trimmed by 3 bases and the J gene end by 2 bases; junction bases not matched to a gene: 6. The CDR3 has 15 residues. The CDR3 DNA follows: TGTGCCAGCAGCTCGAGACTAGCTAACACAGATACGCAGTATTTT. Translation gives CASSSRLANTDTQYF.

The chain recombines TRBV7-9 with TRBJ1-1; TRBD1 matches at 8 bases. Germline-derived CDR1 and CDR2 are SEHNR and FQNEAQ (reference sequence). Trimming cost V 5 bases and J 4 bases; bases outside gene matches: 3. The CDR3 runs 13 residues. CDR3 DNA: TGTGCCAGCAGCGGCCAGGGGGCCACTGAAGCTTTCTTT. Its translation is CASSGQGATEAFF.

The chain carries TRBV7-2 and TRBJ1-2; TRBD1 is a possible D gene (5 bases). The germline V gene has CDR1 SGHTA and CDR2 FQGNSA. The CDR3 runs 14 residues. The V and J ends lost 5 bases and 1 base respectively, with 11 bases between them. The CDR3 DNA follows: TGTGCCAGCAGCCCGGACACGGGTAACTATGGCTACACCTTC. It is translated as CASSPDTGNYGYTF.